The 25 T cell receptor beta chains reported below all come from one sample, sequenced in a study of regulatory T cells in long-lasting Graves disease. For TCR beta, libraries came from iRepertoire HTBI primers and Arm-PCR of CDR3 regions. TCRdb analysed the multiplex PCR reads with MiXCR anew, one entry per CDR3 protein. The profile shows 500,000 to 700,000 distinct CDR3 sequences, roughly 16% of them singletons. Time point meaning: newly diagnosed GD, antithyroid drugs for less than 3 months. RNA extracted from PBMCs served as the sequencing template. The sample was also linked to a second study, of T cells in Graves' hyperthyroidism and ophthalmopathy.

The input for sequencing was peripheral blood mononuclear cells (PBMCs), taken at new diagnosis, from a patient treated with antithyroid drugs. The receptors originated from a woman in her 30s with Graves disease.

The V call is TRBV2, the J call TRBJ1-5; D call uncertain. The ends were cut back, 1 base at V and 0 bases at J, with 7 bases in the middle. CDR3 length equals 15 residues. The germline V gene has CDR1 SNHLY and CDR2 FYNNEI. CDR3 DNA sequence: TGTGCCAGCAGTGAAGAACGGGCTAGCAATCAGCCCCAGCATTTT. It is translated as CASSEERASNQPQHF.

This clonotype was picked up many times. The chain uses TRBV5-1 and TRBJ2-6; D call uncertain. This CDR3 has 16 amino acids. With 5 bases removed from V and 0 bases from J, the gap between germline ends came to 12 bases. The germline gives CDR1 SGHRS, CDR2 YFSETQ. CDR3 protein: CASSVSGNSGANVLTF. CDR3 in DNA: TGCGCCAGCAGTGTTTCCGGAAACTCTGGGGCCAACGTCCTGACTTTC.

The table lists this clonotype with many counts. This chain links TRBV28 with TRBJ2-7, with 8 bases aligning to TRBD2. The V and J ends lost 6 bases and 2 bases, in that order; junction bases with no gene match: 6. The CDR3 is made up of 14 amino acids. Germline V lookup: CDR1 MDHEN, CDR2 SYDVKM. CDR3 sequence: CASSYTSGPYEQYF. The CDR3 region has the DNA TGTGCCAGCAGCTACACTAGCGGCCCCTACGAGCAGTACTTC.

In its sample, this clonotype was seen many times. J is TRBJ1-5 and V is TRBV5-1; D unclear. CDR1 and CDR2 (germline): SGHRS, YFSETQ. Trimming cost V 0 bases and J 4 bases, with 8 bases left between them. The CDR3 is 14 residues long. The CDR3 here is CASSLGQQNQPQHF. In nucleotides, the CDR3 is TGCGCCAGCAGCTTGGGTCAGCAAAATCAGCCCCAGCATTTT.

This clonotype was recorded at least ten times. V usage is TRBV12-3 or TRBV12-4 and J usage is TRBJ1-5, with 10 bases that match TRBD1. The CDR3 spans 16 residues. V was clipped by 1 base and J by 4 bases; unmatched bases: 4. In nucleotides, the CDR3 is TGTGCCAGCAGTTTAGGGACAGGGGGTCGGAATCAGCCCCAGCATTTT. This gives the protein CASSLGTGGRNQPQHF.

This clonotype has a count of ten or more. The chain uses TRBV2 and TRBJ2-7; 7 bases align to TRBD2. CDR3 size: 14 residues. Per germline, CDR1 SNHLY and CDR2 FYNNEI. Losses at the gene ends were 6 bases for V and 6 bases for J; bases not matched to a gene: 11. DNA for the CDR3: TGTGCCAGCAGGGGAGGGCGGGCGGTTCCCGAGCAGTACTTC. This gives the protein CASRGGRAVPEQYF.

The genes are TRBV11-2 and TRBJ2-3; a possible D gene is TRBD1 (5 bases). Judging by the DNA end, TRBJ1-1 fits better; the J call may be wrong. The CDR3 totals 14 residues. The V gene's germline CDR1 is SGHAT and CDR2 FQNNGV. CDR3 bases: TGTGCCAGCTTCTTTGGGGGGGGGACCACTGAAGCTTTCTTT. This codes for CASFFGGGTTEAFF.

This clonotype was counted many times. The J gene is TRBJ2-7, the V gene TRBV20-1, with 12 bases matching TRBD1. The CDR3 contains 14 residues. From germline, CDR1 is DFQATT and CDR2 SNEGSKA (reference sequence). J was trimmed by 7 bases and V by 7 bases; bases with no gene match: 11. The CDR3 region has the DNA TGCAGTGTCAGAGGGACAGGGGGCAGGAATGAGCAGTACTTC. Residues: CSVRGTGGRNEQYF.

This clonotype came up many times. The gene calls are TRBV5-1 and TRBJ1-1, with D maybe TRBD1 (5 bases). Germline-derived CDR1 and CDR2 are SGHRS and YFSETQ. This CDR3 region has 14 residues. V was trimmed by 7 bases and J by 1 base, leaving 14 bases between them. The CDR3 sequence is CASLSGGSNTEAFF. The CDR3 DNA follows: TGCGCCAGCCTTTCGGGGGGTTCGAACACTGAAGCTTTCTTT.

CDR3 sequence reads: CASSPQGTPNTEAFF. In nucleotides, the CDR3 is TGTGCCAGCTCACCTCAGGGGACCCCGAACACTGAAGCTTTCTTT. This chain joins TRBV18 and TRBJ1-1, with D possibly matching TRBD1 (6 bases). CDR3 size: 15 residues. The germline V gene encodes CDR1 KGHSH and CDR2 LQKENI. V lost 3 bases and J 1 base, leaving 12 bases between the germline ends. Full variable domain (missing parts from reference TRBV18 and TRBJ1-1): NAGVMQNPRHLVRRRGQEARLRCSPMKGHSHVYWYRQLPEEGLKFMVYLQKENIIDESGMPKERFSAEFPKEGPSILRIQQVVRGDSAAYFCASSPQGTPNTEAFFGQGTRLTVV.

This clonotype was seen only once. The rearrangement uses TRBV24-1 and TRBJ1-2; no firm D call. Germline V gene sequence: CDR1 KGHDR, CDR2 SFDVKD. The ends were cut back, 6 bases at V and 2 bases at J, with 12 bases in the middle. This CDR3 region has 14 residues. The CDR3 region is CATSSANINYGYTF. The DNA for the CDR3 is TGTGCCACCAGTTCAGCAAACATAAACTATGGCTACACCTTC.

The V gene is TRBV30, the J gene TRBJ2-1; 13 bases line up with TRBD2. Trimming at V came to 2 bases and at J to 8 bases, leaving 6 bases not matched to a gene. The CDR3 is made up of 15 amino acids. Germline-derived CDR1 and CDR2 are GTSNPN and SVGIG (reference sequence). CDR3 residues: CAWSSGLAGEDEQFF. The DNA for the CDR3 is TGTGCCTGGAGTTCCGGACTAGCGGGAGAGGATGAGCAGTTCTTC.

The sample holds a few counts of this clonotype. The rearrangement joins TRBV9 to TRBJ2-7, with D unresolved. There are 16 residues in the CDR3. V was shortened by 0 bases and J by 2 bases, with 15 bases between the two germline ends. The germline CDR1 and CDR2 sequences are SGDLS and YYNGEE. CDR3 sequence: CASSVGGSQFAYEQYF. The DNA for the CDR3 is TGTGCCAGCAGCGTAGGGGGAAGTCAGTTTGCCTACGAGCAGTACTTC.

V gene TRBV20-1 combines with J gene TRBJ2-2; 9 bases match TRBD1. CDR1 is DFQATT, CDR2 SNEGSKA, per germline (reference sequence). V shed 8 bases, J shed 4 bases, and the junction held 5 bases outside the gene matches. This CDR3 has 13 residues. CDR3 DNA sequence: TGCAGTATGGGACAGGGTTTCACCGGGGAGCTGTTTTTT. Its translation is CSMGQGFTGELFF.

This clonotype was detected many times. V is TRBV2 and J is TRBJ2-2; D unresolved. This CDR3 contains 12 residues. Looked up from germline, CDR1 is SNHLY and CDR2 is FYNNEI. V gave up 6 bases and J gave up 3 bases, with 5 bases separating them. CDR3 amino acids: CASSWDTGELFF. The CDR3 DNA is TGTGCCAGCAGCTGGGACACCGGGGAGCTGTTTTTT.

V usage is TRBV24-1 and J usage is TRBJ2-1, with D perhaps TRBD1 (5 bases). Germline-derived CDR1 and CDR2 are KGHDR and SFDVKD. The CDR3 is made up of 15 amino acids. V was cut by 3 bases and J by 4 bases, with 12 bases left in between. The CDR3 is CATSDEGDKYNEQFF. DNA of the CDR3: TGTGCCACCAGTGATGAAGGGGATAAGTACAATGAGCAGTTCTTC.

This clonotype occurred many times. The rearrangement links TRBV28 to TRBJ2-7; D is unclear. The ends were cut back, 7 bases at V and 1 base at J, with 26 bases in the middle. The CDR3 totals 18 residues. Germline V gives CDR1 MDHEN, CDR2 SYDVKM. The CDR3 DNA sequence: TGTGCCAGCAACGCGGACCGCTTTAGTTCCTCGGTGTCCTACGAGCAGTACTTC. Its protein is CASNADRFSSSVSYEQYF. The full variable domain, completed using reference TRBV28 and TRBJ2-7, is DVKVTQSSRYLVKRTGEKVFLECVQDMDHENMFWYRQDPGLGLRLIYFSYDVKMKEKGDIPEGYSVSREKKERFSLILESASTNQTSMYLCASNADRFSSSVSYEQYFGPGTRLTVT.

This clonotype was seen many times. The chain joins TRBV20-1 to TRBJ2-5; TRBD1 matches at 8 bases. This CDR3 region has 15 residues. Germline CDR1 reads DFQATT; CDR2 reads SNEGSKA (reference sequence). With 7 bases clipped from V and 1 base from J, the junction kept 11 bases outside the gene matches. The CDR3 loop reads CSGYAGGARQETQYF. The CDR3 DNA reads as TGCAGTGGCTACGCAGGGGGCGCCCGCCAAGAGACCCAGTACTTC.

The genes are TRBV5-8 and TRBJ2-1; TRBD1 is a possible D gene (5 bases). V shed 4 bases and J shed 8 bases, with 13 bases lying between them. Germline loops: CDR1 SGHTS, CDR2 YDEGEE. This CDR3 spans 13 amino acids. CDR3 residues: CASSRQSGDEQFF. The CDR3 region has the DNA TGTGCCAGCAGCCGACAGAGTGGGGATGAGCAGTTCTTC. The variable domain in full, completed from reference TRBV5-8 and TRBJ2-1, reads EAGVTQSPTHLIKTRGQQATLRCSPISGHTSVYWYQQALGLGLQFLLWYDEGEERNRGNFPPRFSGRQFPNYSSELNVNALELEDSALYLCASSRQSGDEQFFGPGTRLTVL.

V usage is TRBV2 and J usage is TRBJ2-5; D unclear. Germline V gene lookup returns CDR1 SNHLY and CDR2 FYNNEI. This CDR3 region has 13 residues. The V and J ends lost 8 bases and 2 bases respectively, with 12 bases between them. The CDR3 DNA reads TGTGCCAGCGATCAGTTGTGGCAAGAGACCCAGTACTTC. It codes for CASDQLWQETQYF.

This clonotype has a handful of counts. The chain is built from TRBV6-2 or TRBV6-3 and TRBJ2-1; D uncertain. The V end was cut by 5 bases, the J end by 0 bases, with 14 bases between. CDR1 is MNHEY and CDR2 is SVGEGT in the germline V gene. This CDR3 region has 16 residues. The CDR3 nucleotides read TGTGCCAGCAGTCCTTATCTCCTGAGCTCCTACAATGAGCAGTTCTTC. Protein: CASSPYLLSSYNEQFF.

This clonotype was seen ten or more times. J is TRBJ2-2 and V is TRBV7-2; maybe TRBD1 (6 bases). In germline, CDR1 is SGHTA, CDR2 FQGNSA. The CDR3 sequence is 16 residues long. V was cut by 0 bases and J by 4 bases, with 12 bases left in between. The CDR3 here is CASSLAARGPTGELFF. In nucleotides, the CDR3 is TGTGCCAGCAGCTTAGCAGCCAGGGGTCCCACCGGGGAGCTGTTTTTT.

This clonotype has at least ten counts. This sequence joins TRBV11-2 and TRBJ1-5; maybe TRBD1 (5 bases). Trimming took 4 bases from V and 1 from J, leaving 8 bases between them. This CDR3 spans 14 amino acids. The germline CDR1 and CDR2 sequences are SGHAT and FQNNGV. CDR3: CASSSRQSNQPQHF. In nucleotides, the CDR3 is TGTGCCAGCAGCTCCCGACAGAGCAATCAGCCCCAGCATTTT.

This clonotype was found many times. The chain links TRBV18 to TRBJ1-1; D is ambiguous. The V end lost 3 bases, the J end lost 0 bases, and 8 bases lay between the germline ends. The length of the CDR3 is 14 residues. Germline V gene sequence: CDR1 KGHSH, CDR2 LQKENI. This chain's CDR3 is CASSPRSLNTEAFF. As DNA, the CDR3 is TGTGCCAGCTCACCTCGTTCGTTGAACACTGAAGCTTTCTTT.

This clonotype was observed at least ten times. This sequence joins TRBV24-1 and TRBJ1-1; D not certain. V was pared by 10 bases and J by 0 bases, with 11 bases between. CDR3 length: 13 residues. Germline V gene data show CDR1 as KGHDR and CDR2 as SFDVKD. The CDR3 sequence is CATLGWVNTEAFF. The DNA for the CDR3 is TGTGCCACACTTGGATGGGTGAACACTGAAGCTTTCTTT.